Listed below are T cell receptor beta chains from one sample, sequenced in a study of cytomegalovirus exposure and HLA in healthy donors. Here immunoSEQ multiplex PCR was the method, and the copy in TCRdb shows in-frame clones only, minus some. Of about 200,000 clones listed, around nine tenths were seen once; the top ten hold approximately 1.5%. Sequencing was performed on PBMCs. The source of these receptors is a woman between 18 and 29 years old in good health and CMV-seronegative. Each CDR3 is given with its conserved first and last residue. A D gene is named only where the DNA matches it firmly. Clone size is stated in some rows and not others, as once, few, many or a class when expanded.

V gene: TRBV19
clone size: once
J gene: TRBJ1-4
D gene: .
CDR3 protein: CASSTRGEKLFF
CDR3 DNA: TGTGCCAGTAGTACGCGAGGGGAAAAACTGTTTTTT

V gene: TRBV4-1
clone size: .
J gene: TRBJ2-3
D gene: TRBD2
CDR3 protein: CASSQELPSGGTDTQYF
CDR3 DNA: TGCGCCAGCAGCCAAGAGCTTCCTAGCGGGGGCACAGATACGCAGTATTTT

V gene: TRBV5-1
clone size: few
J gene: TRBJ1-1
D gene: TRBD1
CDR3 protein: CASSAGQGASMNTEAFF
CDR3 DNA: TGCGCCAGCAGCGCAGGGCAGGGGGCTTCAATGAACACTGAAGCTTTCTTT

V gene: TRBV7-2
clone size: .
J gene: TRBJ1-1
D gene: .
CDR3 protein: CASSLSAGLATEAFF
CDR3 DNA: TGTGCCAGCAGCTTATCTGCAGGGCTCGCCACTGAAGCTTTCTTT

V gene: TRBV2
clone size: .
J gene: TRBJ1-4
D gene: .
CDR3 protein: CASSTGGWSEKLFF
CDR3 DNA: TGTGCCAGCAGCACCGGGGGGTGGAGTGAAAAACTGTTTTTT

V gene: TRBV5-6
clone size: .
J gene: TRBJ2-7
D gene: .
CDR3 protein: CASSLALGYEQYF
CDR3 DNA: TGTGCCAGCAGCTTGGCCCTAGGCTACGAGCAGTACTTC

V gene: TRBV30
clone size: .
J gene: TRBJ2-4
D gene: TRBD1
CDR3 protein: CAWGLGSRDRAKSAKNIQYF
CDR3 DNA: TGTGCCTGGGGTCTGGGGTCCCGGGACAGGGCGAAGAGTGCCAAAAACATTCAGTACTTC

V gene: TRBV19
clone size: .
J gene: TRBJ1-5
D gene: .
CDR3 protein: CASSNIAGVGQPQHF
CDR3 DNA: TGTGCCAGTAGTAATATAGCAGGGGTCGGTCAGCCCCAGCATTTT

V gene: TRBV6-5
clone size: .
J gene: TRBJ1-2
D gene: .
CDR3 protein: CASSYSHRAGYTF
CDR3 DNA: TGTGCCAGCAGTTACTCCCACAGGGCCGGCTACACCTTC

V gene: TRBV2
clone size: .
J gene: TRBJ1-6
D gene: TRBD1
CDR3 protein: CASSAPRDSLNSPLHF
CDR3 DNA: TGTGCCAGCAGTGCCCCCCGGGACAGTCTAAATTCACCCCTCCACTTT

V gene: TRBV19
clone size: .
J gene: TRBJ1-5
D gene: TRBD1
CDR3 protein: CASSGTGNQPQHF
CDR3 DNA: TGTGCCAGTAGTGGGACAGGCAATCAGCCCCAGCATTTT

V gene: TRBV20-1
clone size: .
J gene: TRBJ1-2
D gene: .
CDR3 protein: CSFGGNYSYTF
CDR3 DNA: TGCAGTTTTGGGGGCAACTATAGCTACACCTTC

V gene: TRBV6-5
clone size: once
J gene: TRBJ2-5
D gene: .
CDR3 protein: CASRRVRQETQYF
CDR3 DNA: TGTGCCAGCAGGAGAGTCAGGCAAGAGACCCAGTACTTC

V gene: TRBV10-3
clone size: .
J gene: TRBJ2-1
D gene: .
CDR3 protein: CAITRGQGEQFF
CDR3 DNA: TGTGCCATCACGCGGGGGCAGGGTGAGCAGTTCTTC

V gene: TRBV6-1
clone size: .
J gene: TRBJ2-5
D gene: .
CDR3 protein: CASSDGETPLLQETQYF
CDR3 DNA: TGTGCCAGCAGTGATGGGGAGACACCACTACTCCAAGAGACCCAGTACTTC